These T cell receptor beta chains were read from a single sample in a study of human T cells and chemical hapten exposure. From the RACE reads, TCRdb called clonotypes with MiXCR, one entry per CDR3 protein. The data contain 90,000 or so distinct CDR3 sequences, about 10% of them singletons. Source: whole blood, taken in connection with sensitization to the hapten diphenylcyclopropenone (DPC). The receptors were sampled from a man aged 40-50 years with alopecia areata. Some clones in this sample may be carry-over from other donors' samples. The CDR3 runs from the conserved cysteine through the conserved F or W. D genes are given only for firm matches. Clone size appears in some rows only: once, few, many, or a class for an expanded clone.

. | TRBJ1-4 | TRBD1 | TRBV20-1 | TGCAGTGCGCGGGACAGGGGGATAGTGAAACTGTTTTTT | CSARDRGIVKLFF
many | TRBJ1-1 | . | TRBV14 | TGTGCCAGCAGCCTTGGCGGCAACACTGAAGCTTTCTTT | CASSLGGNTEAFF
many | TRBJ1-6 | TRBD1 | TRBV6-1 | TGTGCCAGCAGAGACTTAATCAACAGGGGCTATAATTCACCCCTCCACTTT | CASRDLINRGYNSPLHF
. | TRBJ2-7 | TRBD1 | TRBV20-1 | TGCAGTGCCTACGGGACAGGGATCTACGAGCAGTACTTC | CSAYGTGIYEQYF
. | TRBJ2-1 | . | TRBV4-3 | TGCGCCAGCAGCTTAGACTACCTCAATGAGCAGTTCTTC | CASSLDYLNEQFF
few | TRBJ2-4 | TRBD1 | TRBV29-1 | TGCAGCGTTAATATACAGGGGGCCTCGAAAAACATTCAGTACTTC | CSVNIQGASKNIQYF
. | TRBJ1-1 | . | TRBV11-2 | TGTGCCAGCAGCTTAGACACCCGGGGGCGGACGAACACTGAAGCTTTCTTT | CASSLDTRGRTNTEAFF
few | TRBJ1-1 | . | TRBV29-1 | TGCAGCGTTGATACCGGGGGGGATATGAACACTGAAGCTTTCTTT | CSVDTGGDMNTEAFF
few | TRBJ1-5 | . | TRBV6-2/TRBV6-3 | TGTGCCACCCAGTCCGGGGGTAACAATCAGCCCCAGCATTTT | CATQSGGNNQPQHF
. | TRBJ2-1 | TRBD1 | TRBV29-1 | TGCAGCGACTTAGGGACAGGGTTTCATGAGCAGTTCTTC | CSDLGTGFHEQFF
many | TRBJ1-2 | . | TRBV30 | TGTGCCTGGAGTGTCCCGGGTGTCAGAGGACATGGCTACACCTTC | CAWSVPGVRGHGYTF
many | TRBJ1-1 | . | TRBV6-6 | TGTGCCAGCAGGTCGGACACCCTTAGCACTGAAGCTTTCTTT | CASRSDTLSTEAFF
. | TRBJ2-1 | . | TRBV5-1 | TGCGCCAGCAGCTTGGGCCAGGGTGCCTACAATGAGCAGTTCTTC | CASSLGQGAYNEQFF
. | TRBJ2-5 | TRBD2 | TRBV6-5 | TGTGCCAGCAGTTACTCGGCTAGCGGGGTGAAGACCCAGTACTTC | CASSYSASGVKTQYF
. | TRBJ2-1 | TRBD1 | TRBV28 | TGTGCCAGCGGAGGGACAGGGGACAATGAGCAGTTCTTC | CASGGTGDNEQFF
many | TRBJ1-1 | . | TRBV18 | TGTGCCAGCTCCCGAGGCAGGAACACTGAAGCTTTCTTT | CASSRGRNTEAFF
few | TRBJ1-3 | . | TRBV9 | TGTGCCAGCAGCGTAGGAAACAGGCCCAGCTCTGGAAACACCATATATTTT | CASSVGNRPSSGNTIYF
few | TRBJ1-2 | TRBD1 | TRBV5-1 | TGCGCCAGCAACACAGGGGGACCGAACTATGGCTACACCTTC | CASNTGGPNYGYTF
. | TRBJ2-7 | TRBD2 | TRBV30 | TGTGCCTGGAGTACATTATCGGGACTAGCGGGAAACGAGCAGTACTTC | CAWSTLSGLAGNEQYF
few | TRBJ2-3 | . | TRBV6-5 | TGTGCCAGCAGTCGGGGTTTCACAGATACGCAGTATTTT | CASSRGFTDTQYF
few | TRBJ2-5 | TRBD2 | TRBV6-2/TRBV6-3 | TGTGCCAGCAGTACCGTAAAGCGGGGGATCGAGGAGACCCAGTACTTC | CASSTVKRGIEETQYF
few | TRBJ2-1 | . | TRBV6-2/TRBV6-3 | TGTGCCAGCAGTTACCCCCCCCGGCAAAGAAGCGATGAGCAGTTCTTC | CASSYPPRQRSDEQFF
many | TRBJ1-1 | . | TRBV21-1 | TGTGCCAGCAGCTCCACGTGGGTACCGGGACAGGCGCCCTTTGAAGCTTTCTTT | CASSSTWVPGQAPFEAFF
. | TRBJ2-7 | TRBD1 | TRBV7-3 | TGTGCCAGCCGGTCGGGACAGGGTCAGCCCTACGAGCAGTACTTC | CASRSGQGQPYEQYF
. | TRBJ2-3 | . | TRBV2 | TGTGCCAGCAGCGCAGGGTACACAGATACGCAGTATTTT | CASSAGYTDTQYF
many | TRBJ2-1 | TRBD2 | TRBV2 | TGTGCCAGCAGTGAATTACTAGCGGGAGTGAGTGAGCAGTTCTTC | CASSELLAGVSEQFF
many | TRBJ1-5 | . | TRBV9 | TGTGCCAGCAGCGCAGGCAGATATAGCAATCAGCCCCAGCATTTT | CASSAGRYSNQPQHF